One and the same sample provided the 26 T cell receptor beta chains below, sequenced in a study of T cells in Graves' hyperthyroidism and ophthalmopathy. The investigators amplified TCR beta CDR3 regions from RNA transcripts. The HTBI primer set drove a first-round RT-PCR of the TCR CDR3. TCRdb re-called the multiplex PCR reads through MiXCR, storing one row per CDR3 protein. In the table there are approximately 640,000 distinct CDR3 sequences, nearly 45% of which are singletons. Sequenced sample: peripheral blood or thyroid tissue (not recorded which). These TCRs come from an adult man with Graves' disease, either hyperthyroidism or ophthalmopathy (not recorded which).

About this clonotype: A much larger clonotype is one base distant, so this may be a read error. The gene calls are TRBV7-8 and TRBJ1-2; no reliable D call. The germline gives CDR1 SGHVS, CDR2 FQNEAQ. The V and J ends lost 5 bases and 6 bases respectively, with 13 bases between them. The CDR3 runs 13 residues. CDR3 coding DNA: TGTGCCAGCAGCCAGGAGGCCAGCCATGGCTACACCTTC. It codes for CASSQEASHGYTF.

Regarding this clonotype: One junction end disagrees with the germline gene, perhaps due to a read error. The J gene is TRBJ2-5, the V gene TRBV10-3; no clear D. The CDR3 covers 13 residues. The germline CDR1 and CDR2 sequences are ENHRY and SYGVKD. CDR3 DNA: TGTGCCAGCAGTTACTCTTCGGGAGAGACCCAGTACTTC. The encoded protein is CASSYSSGETQYF.

The V and J genes are TRBV12-3 or TRBV12-4 and TRBJ1-5; D is ambiguous. The CDR3 runs to 13 residues. Between the trimmed V and J ends, which lost 5 bases and 7 bases, there was a span of 12 bases. CDR3 DNA sequence: TGTGCCAGCAGTCCCAAGGTGAGGCAGCCCCAGCATTTT. As protein: CASSPKVRQPQHF.

This clonotype was counted at least ten times. The chain joins TRBV2 to TRBJ1-2; TRBD1 agrees at 7 bases. The germline CDR1 and CDR2 sequences are SNHLY and FYNNEI. V lost 6 bases to trimming and J lost 4 bases; unmatched junction nucleotides: 8. The CDR3 spans 14 residues. The CDR3: CASRVDRSSYGYTF. The CDR3 region has the DNA TGTGCCAGCAGGGTGGACAGGTCCTCCTATGGCTACACCTTC.

The CDR3 nucleotides are TGCAGTGCGCGGGACATCAGGGTACGGGAGACCCAGTACTTC. Protein sequence: CSARDIRVRETQYF. The chain employs TRBV20-1 and TRBJ2-5, with D tentatively TRBD1 or TRBD2 (6 bases each). CDR3 length equals 14 residues. V was clipped by 6 bases and J by 5 bases, with 19 bases between them. In germline, CDR1 is DFQATT, CDR2 SNEGSKA (reference sequence).

CDR3 in DNA: TGCAGCGTTGCGATAGGGACATCCTACGAGCAGTACTTC. It specifies CSVAIGTSYEQYF. The chain carries TRBV29-1 and TRBJ2-7; tentative D call: TRBD1 (6 bases). The CDR3 has 13 residues. Germline loops: CDR1 SQVTM, CDR2 ANQGSEA. V was pared by 4 bases and J by 1 base, with 11 bases between.

The rearrangement uses TRBV5-1 and TRBJ1-5; 8 bases agree with TRBD1. Trimming cost V 4 bases and J 5 bases; bases outside gene matches: 5. Germline lookup yields CDR1 SGHRS and CDR2 YFSETQ. The CDR3 runs 14 residues. The DNA for the CDR3 is TGCGCCAGCAGCCCGGGGACAGGTCATCAGCCCCAGCATTTT. Amino acids: CASSPGTGHQPQHF.

The genes are TRBV7-2 and TRBJ1-2, with no clear D. Germline V gene data show CDR1 as SGHTA and CDR2 as FQGNSA. The CDR3 is 13 residues long. Trimming pared 1 base from V and 4 bases from J, leaving 7 bases between. The CDR3 is CASSLGLTYGYTF. The CDR3 coding sequence is TGTGCCAGCAGCTTAGGCCTTACCTATGGCTACACCTTC.

This chain links TRBV29-1 with TRBJ2-7; D gene uncertain. In germline, CDR1 is SQVTM, CDR2 ANQGSEA. The ends were cut back, 5 bases at V and 2 bases at J, with 13 bases in the middle. This CDR3 region has 13 residues. The CDR3: CSVILRSTYEQYF. DNA of the CDR3: TGCAGCGTTATTCTGCGGTCTACCTACGAGCAGTACTTC.

This clonotype was seen a single time. The J gene is TRBJ1-1, the V gene TRBV19; D may be TRBD1 (5 bases). V lost 4 bases, J lost 6 bases, and 9 bases lay in between. Germline CDR1 LNHDA, CDR2 SQIVND (reference sequence). The length of the CDR3 is 12 residues. CDR3 protein: CASSRGNSEAFF. CDR3 DNA: TGTGCCAGTAGTAGGGGGAATTCTGAAGCTTTCTTT.

The rearrangement links TRBV6-5 to TRBJ1-1; tentative D call: TRBD1 (5 bases). Germline loops: CDR1 MNHEY, CDR2 SVGAGI. There are 13 residues in the CDR3. With 4 bases removed from V and 4 bases from J, the gap between germline ends came to 10 bases. CDR3 in DNA: TGTGCCAGCAGTTGGGGCCTGGGCACTGAAGCTTTCTTT. Its translation is CASSWGLGTEAFF.

As regards this clonotype: A much more abundant neighbour one base away suggests this may be a read error. The J gene is TRBJ2-2, the V gene TRBV25-1; 7 positions agree with TRBD1. CDR3 length equals 14 residues. Looked up from germline, CDR1 is MGHDK and CDR2 is SYGVNS. The CDR3 DNA is TGTGCCAGCAGTCCCGGGACAGTGATCGGGAAGCTGTTTTTT. Translation: CASSPGTVIGKLFF.

This clonotype was seen a handful of times. The V gene is TRBV7-9, the J gene TRBJ1-6, with TRBD1 as a possible D gene (5 bases). The germline V gene encodes CDR1 SEHNR and CDR2 FQNEAQ (reference sequence). The CDR3 is 15 amino acids. V was shortened by 5 bases and J by 0 bases, with 8 bases between the two germline ends. CDR3 coding DNA: TGTGCCAGCAGCCCGGACAACTCCTATAATTCACCCCTCCACTTT. Protein product: CASSPDNSYNSPLHF.

The table lists this clonotype with a few counts. The V and J genes are TRBV9 and TRBJ1-4; 10 bases fit TRBD1. The CDR3 runs to 17 residues. The germline gives CDR1 SGDLS, CDR2 YYNGEE. Unmatched junction bases numbered 12, after V lost 4 bases and J lost 6 bases. This CDR3 is CASSHGQGVSSDEKLFF. CDR3 DNA: TGTGCCAGCAGCCACGGACAGGGGGTTTCTTCCGATGAAAAACTGTTTTTT.

As to this clonotype: Given a much more abundant clone one base away, this may be a read error. The rearrangement joins TRBV7-9 to TRBJ1-2, with TRBD1 matching over 9 bases. Germline CDR1 reads SEHNR; CDR2 reads FQNEAQ (reference sequence). This CDR3 contains 14 residues. The junction had 10 bases not matched to a gene; V was cut back by 10 bases and J by 4 bases. CDR3 loop: CAISRTGVPYGYTF. DNA of the CDR3: TGTGCCATTTCGCGGACAGGGGTTCCCTATGGCTACACCTTC.

J is TRBJ2-5 and V is TRBV9; D remains ambiguous. This CDR3 spans 14 amino acids. Germline loops: CDR1 SGDLS, CDR2 YYNGEE. The V and J ends lost 5 bases and 2 bases respectively, with 13 bases between them. The CDR3 is CASSYGRKQETQYF. In DNA form, the CDR3 reads TGTGCCAGCAGTTACGGAAGAAAACAAGAGACCCAGTACTTC.

This chain connects TRBV7-2 to TRBJ1-1, with 7 bases matching TRBD1. The germline CDR1 and CDR2 sequences are SGHTA and FQGNSA. This CDR3 contains 16 residues. The V and J ends lost 1 base and 4 bases, in that order; junction bases with no gene match: 9. The CDR3 region is CASSLDTGVYSTEAFF. Written as DNA, the CDR3 is TGTGCCAGCAGCTTAGACACAGGGGTGTATAGCACTGAAGCTTTCTTT.

V usage is TRBV29-1 and J usage is TRBJ1-3, with D perhaps TRBD1 (5 bases). The CDR3 length is 16 residues. Per germline, CDR1 SQVTM and CDR2 ANQGSEA. V was shortened by 4 bases and J by 0 bases, with 16 bases between the two germline ends. The CDR3 loop reads CSVGGADNLSGNTIYF. The CDR3 DNA is TGCAGCGTTGGCGGGGCAGATAACCTCTCTGGAAACACCATATATTTT. The full variable domain, its missing parts supplied by reference TRBV29-1 and TRBJ1-3, is SAVISQKPSRDICQRGTSLTIQCQVDSQVTMMFWYRQQPGQSLTLIATANQGSEATYESGFVIDKFPISRPNLTFSTLTVSNMSPEDSSIYLCSVGGADNLSGNTIYFGEGSWLTVV.

Remarks on this clonotype: The junction departs from germline at one end; a sequencing error may be responsible. The CDR3 protein is CTSSPDGVVPEQPQHF. The CDR3 DNA reads TGTACCAGCAGCCCTGATGGGGTCGTCCCCGAACAGCCCCAGCATTTT. The V and J genes are TRBV5-5 and TRBJ1-5; D is ambiguous. The CDR3 spans 16 residues. CDR1 is SGHKS, CDR2 YYEKEE, per germline (reference sequence).

Regarding this clonotype: A junction end diverges from the germline sequence, so it may reflect a read error. This chain links TRBV10-2 with TRBJ2-7; 7 bases agree with TRBD1. Germline V gives CDR1 WSHSY, CDR2 SAAADI. The CDR3 covers 16 residues. CDR3 coding DNA: TGTGCCAGCAGACCCCGAGGGACAGTCAGCTCCTACGAGCAGTACTTC. It yields the protein CASRPRGTVSSYEQYF.

The rearrangement uses TRBV5-5 and TRBJ1-2, with TRBD1 matching 10 bases. Per germline, CDR1 SGHKS and CDR2 YYEKEE (reference sequence). The CDR3 is 16 amino acids. Unmatched junction bases numbered 9, after V lost 4 bases and J lost 3 bases. In DNA, the CDR3 is TGTGCCAGCAGCAAGGGACAGGGGCAGGAAGACTATGGCTACACCTTC. Translating gives CASSKGQGQEDYGYTF.

The V gene is TRBV7-3, the J gene TRBJ2-7; D gene unclear. The CDR3 has 15 residues. Trimming removed 5 bases at V and 6 bases at J, with 20 bases between. CDR1 is SGHTA, CDR2 FQGTGA, per germline. CDR3 bases: TGTGCCAGCAGCCAAAACTCGGATCCTACGGGCGAGCAGTACTTC. As protein: CASSQNSDPTGEQYF.

This clonotype was observed at least ten times. The rearrangement joins TRBV10-3 to TRBJ1-1; 9 bases match TRBD1. Germline V gene lookup returns CDR1 ENHRY and CDR2 SYGVKD. The trim removed 4 bases at V and 4 bases at J, leaving 4 bases unmatched. The CDR3 contains 14 residues. The CDR3 loop reads CAISGDRVGTEAFF. CDR3 DNA: TGTGCCATCAGTGGGGACAGGGTTGGCACTGAAGCTTTCTTT.

The V and J genes are TRBV20-1 and TRBJ1-1; no firm D call. The CDR3 is 13 amino acids. CDR1 is DFQATT, CDR2 SNEGSKA, per germline (reference sequence). Trimming stripped 4 bases from V and 2 bases from J, with 11 bases between. The CDR3 loop is CSATVGGNTEAFF. For the CDR3, the DNA is TGCAGTGCTACGGTGGGAGGAAACACTGAAGCTTTCTTT.

This clonotype has at least ten counts. V and J are TRBV7-6 and TRBJ2-7, with 8 bases aligning to TRBD1. V was clipped by 5 bases and J by 7 bases; unmatched bases: 13. Per germline, CDR1 SGHVS and CDR2 FNYEAQ. There are 15 residues in the CDR3. This CDR3 reads CASSPGTGLEGEQYF. The CDR3 region has the DNA TGTGCCAGCAGCCCCGGGACAGGCCTAGAGGGGGAGCAGTACTTC.

The gene calls are TRBV10-3 and TRBJ2-7; D call uncertain. V lost 10 bases and J lost 3, with 22 bases in between. This CDR3 is built from 15 residues. CDR1 and CDR2 from the germline V gene are ENHRY and SYGVKD. CDR3 in amino acids: CASSQDYERRYEQYF. CDR3 in DNA: TGTGCCAGCAGCCAAGATTATGAGCGCCGCTACGAGCAGTACTTC.